These 19 T cell receptor beta chains came from one sample sequenced in a study of identical twins. TCRdb itself ran the 5' RACE reads through MiXCR, one entry per CDR3 protein. The repertoire holds hundreds of thousands of distinct CDR3 sequences, with over 20% as singletons. These data were also reused for a study on T cells expressing NK-cell markers.

The sample consisted of PBMCs. Receptor source: a woman younger than 35 in good health.

The V gene is TRBV9, the J gene TRBJ1-2; TRBD1 matches 8 bases. The CDR3 spans 13 residues. V lost 0 bases, J lost 7 bases, and 2 bases stayed unmatched. Germline-derived CDR1 and CDR2 are SGDLS and YYNGEE. The DNA for the CDR3 is TGTGCCAGCAGCGTAGAGACAGGGGCTGGCTACACCTTC. It translates to CASSVETGAGYTF.

This clonotype appeared a few times. The rearrangement joins TRBV7-2 to TRBJ1-1; D gene uncertain. The germline V gene has CDR1 SGHTA and CDR2 FQGNSA. The CDR3 is 15 residues long. The germline V and J ends were trimmed by 1 base and 6 bases, with 15 bases remaining between them. The CDR3: CASSLVVTTISEAFF. CDR3 in DNA: TGTGCCAGCAGCTTAGTTGTGACAACCATTTCTGAAGCTTTCTTT. The full variable domain, its missing parts supplied by reference TRBV7-2 and TRBJ1-1, is GAGVSQSPSNKVTEKGKDVELRCDPISGHTALYWYRQSLGQGLEFLIYFQGNSAPDKSGLPSDRFSAERTGGSVSTLTIQRTQQEDSAVYLCASSLVVTTISEAFFGQGTRLTVV.

CDR3 region: CSAPIFTDTQYF. The DNA of the CDR3 is TGCAGTGCCCCTATCTTCACAGATACGCAGTATTTT. This chain uses TRBV20-1 with TRBJ2-3, with no clear D. This CDR3 has 12 residues. The V end lost 6 bases, the J end lost 2 bases, and 9 bases lay between the germline ends. Germline CDR1 and CDR2: DFQATT and SNEGSKA (reference sequence).

The J gene is TRBJ2-1, the V gene TRBV2, with D unclear. The ends were cut back, 3 bases at V and 4 bases at J, with 7 bases in the middle. Germline V gives CDR1 SNHLY, CDR2 FYNNEI. CDR3 length equals 13 residues. The CDR3 is CASSDTLYNEQFF. DNA for the CDR3: TGTGCCAGCAGTGATACTCTTTACAATGAGCAGTTCTTC. Full variable domain (outside the CDR3, taken from reference TRBV2 and TRBJ2-1): EPEVTQTPSHQVTQMGQEVILRCVPISNHLYFYWYRQILGQKVEFLVSFYNNEISEKSEIFDDQFSVERPDGSNFTLKIRSTKLEDSAMYFCASSDTLYNEQFFGPGTRLTVL.

The chain has TRBV20-1 and TRBJ2-7; a possible D gene is TRBD1 (5 bases). V lost 0 bases and J lost 3, with 9 bases in between. CDR1 is DFQATT and CDR2 is SNEGSKA in the germline V gene (reference sequence). The CDR3 is 13 residues long. In DNA, the CDR3 is TGCAGTGCTAGAGATCAGGGAATCTACGAGCAGTACTTC. It yields the protein CSARDQGIYEQYF.

This clonotype has more than one count but fewer than ten. This chain links TRBV7-9 with TRBJ2-1; 9 bases match TRBD1. CDR1 and CDR2 (germline): SEHNR, FQNEAQ (reference sequence). V lost 7 bases and J lost 9; bases outside the gene matches: 13. The CDR3 length is 15 residues. The CDR3 coding sequence is TGTGCCAGCAAGATACCCGGGACAGGGTTTAGTGAGCAGTTCTTC. Its protein product is CASKIPGTGFSEQFF.

The chain uses TRBV4-1 and TRBJ2-3; no clear D gene. CDR3 length: 16 residues. Germline lookup yields CDR1 MGHRA and CDR2 YSYEKL. V was cut by 2 bases and J by 2 bases, with 14 bases left in between. The CDR3 loop is CASSQRWVIPTDTQYF. The CDR3 nucleotides are TGCGCCAGCAGCCAAAGATGGGTGATACCCACAGATACGCAGTATTTT.

The V call is TRBV5-1, the J call TRBJ2-5, with 9 bases lining up with TRBD2. There are 15 residues in the CDR3. CDR1 and CDR2 (germline): SGHRS, YFSETQ. V gave up 5 bases and J gave up 5 bases; unmatched junction bases: 10. The CDR3 DNA reads TGCGCCAGCAGTATAGGACTAGCGCCCCCGGAGACCCAGTACTTC. Translating gives CASSIGLAPPETQYF.

This clonotype was seen more than once but under ten times. The chain has TRBV10-3 and TRBJ2-3, with a possible D match to TRBD2 (6 bases). V was clipped by 3 bases and J by 0 bases, with 10 bases between them. From germline, CDR1 is ENHRY and CDR2 SYGVKD. The CDR3 has 15 amino acids. The DNA for the CDR3 is TGTGCCATCAGTGATAGCAGCGGGAGCACAGATACGCAGTATTTT. It encodes CAISDSSGSTDTQYF.

This clonotype was seen a handful of times. This chain links TRBV12-3 or TRBV12-4 with TRBJ2-3; D gene unclear. V shed 0 bases and J shed 8 bases, with 12 bases lying between them. The CDR3 consists of 14 residues. CDR3 DNA sequence: TGTGCCAGCAGTTTAGCAGGTTCCCGGGCTACGCAGTATTTT. It encodes CASSLAGSRATQYF.

This clonotype was found a few times. CDR3 coding DNA: TGCGCAGCGGCGAGCCCCAATGAGCAGTTCTTC. Its protein product is CAAASPNEQFF. The V gene is TRBV5-1, the J gene TRBJ2-1; tentative D call: TRBD2 (5 bases). Germline values: CDR1 SGHRS, CDR2 YFSETQ. This CDR3 is built from 11 residues. The complete variable domain, with remaining parts taken from reference TRBV5-1 and TRBJ2-1, reads KAGVTQTPRYLIKTRGQQVTLSCSPISGHRSVSWYQQTPGQGLQFLFEYFSETQRNKGNFPGRFSGRQFSNSRSEMNVSTLELGDSALYLCAAASPNEQFFGPGTRLTVL.

The rearrangement uses TRBV5-1 and TRBJ1-1; 8 nucleotides align to TRBD1. The CDR3 is 14 residues long. Trimming removed 7 bases from V and 3 bases from J; junction bases left unmatched: 8. Germline lookup yields CDR1 SGHRS and CDR2 YFSETQ. CDR3 amino acids: CASYTGGADTEAFF. The DNA of the CDR3 is TGCGCCAGCTACACAGGGGGAGCCGACACTGAAGCTTTCTTT.

Only a few counts were recorded for this clonotype. The rearrangement uses TRBV15 and TRBJ2-7; unclear D gene. V gave up 1 base and J gave up 2 bases, with 12 bases separating them. Germline lookup yields CDR1 LNHNV and CDR2 YYDKDF (reference sequence). The CDR3 extends over 15 amino acids. CDR3 sequence: CATSRGRTSPYEQYF. CDR3 DNA: TGTGCCACCAGCAGAGGCAGGACCTCACCCTACGAGCAGTACTTC.

The sample holds many counts of this clonotype. The V and J genes are TRBV27 and TRBJ2-7; D possibly matches TRBD1 or TRBD2 (6 bases each). The CDR3 is 13 residues long. V lost 7 bases to trimming and J lost 3 bases, with 13 bases between them. CDR1 and CDR2 (germline): MNHEY, SMNVEV (reference sequence). DNA of the CDR3: TGTGCCAGCATCAAACAGGGAGGCTACGAGCAGTACTTC. It codes for CASIKQGGYEQYF.

This clonotype has only a few counts. V gene TRBV6-6 combines with J gene TRBJ2-1, with D perhaps matching TRBD2 (5 bases). Deletions cut 8 bases from V and 10 bases from J, with 12 bases between. This CDR3 is 11 amino acids long. The germline V gene encodes CDR1 MNHNY and CDR2 SVGAGI (reference sequence). The CDR3 loop is CASGEGAEQFF. In DNA form, the CDR3 reads TGTGCCAGCGGAGAGGGCGCCGAGCAGTTCTTC.

This clonotype was observed a few times. This chain links TRBV6-5 with TRBJ2-7, with D tentatively TRBD2 (5 bases). Per the germline V gene, CDR1 is MNHEY and CDR2 is SVGAGI. The CDR3 sequence is 14 residues long. The ends were cut back, 2 bases at V and 2 bases at J, with 10 bases in the middle. CDR3 amino acids: CASSYTDGAYEQYF. As DNA, the CDR3 is TGTGCCAGCAGTTACACAGACGGGGCCTACGAGCAGTACTTC.

The chain recombines TRBV20-1 with TRBJ2-2, with D uncertain. Germline assignment: CDR1 DFQATT and CDR2 SNEGSKA (reference sequence). The CDR3 is made up of 13 amino acids. Trimming pared 3 bases from V and 4 bases from J, leaving 9 bases between. CDR3 DNA sequence: TGCAGTGCTAGGCAAGTCACCACCGGGGAGCTGTTTTTT. This encodes CSARQVTTGELFF.

This clonotype was observed at least ten times. This rearrangement joins TRBV6-1 to TRBJ2-7, with 9 bases lining up with TRBD2. Unmatched junction bases numbered 10, after V lost 6 bases and J lost 4 bases. The germline V gene has CDR1 MNHNS and CDR2 SASEGT. The CDR3 is made up of 15 amino acids. CDR3 nucleotides: TGTGCCAGCAGCAATCTTGTCGCGGGGGGGTACGAGCAGTACTTC. It translates to CASSNLVAGGYEQYF.

The chain employs TRBV6-6 and TRBJ2-1; D may be TRBD1 or TRBD2 (5 bases each). V lost 2 bases and J lost 8, with 10 bases in between. CDR1 and CDR2 from the germline V gene are MNHNY and SVGAGI (reference sequence). There are 13 residues in the CDR3. This CDR3 is CASSYLGDDEQFF. The CDR3 DNA reads as TGTGCCAGCAGTTACCTAGGGGACGATGAGCAGTTCTTC.